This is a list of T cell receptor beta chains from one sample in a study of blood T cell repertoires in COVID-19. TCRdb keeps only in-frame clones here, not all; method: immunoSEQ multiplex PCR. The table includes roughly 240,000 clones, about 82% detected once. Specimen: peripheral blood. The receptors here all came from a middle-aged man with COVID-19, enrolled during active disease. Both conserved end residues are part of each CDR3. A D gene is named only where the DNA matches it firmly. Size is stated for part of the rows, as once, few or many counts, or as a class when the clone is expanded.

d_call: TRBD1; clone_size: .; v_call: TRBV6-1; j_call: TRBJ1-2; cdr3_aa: CASSGHRDRDLYGYTF; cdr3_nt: TGTGCCAGCAGTGGACACCGGGACAGAGACCTTTATGGCTACACCTTC
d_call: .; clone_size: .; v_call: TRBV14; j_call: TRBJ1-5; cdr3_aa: CASSQGAGNQPQHF; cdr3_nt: TGTGCCAGCAGCCAGGGGGCTGGCAATCAGCCCCAGCATTTT
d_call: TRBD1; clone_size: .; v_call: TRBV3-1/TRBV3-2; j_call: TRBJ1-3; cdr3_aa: CASSQWGQNSGNTIYF; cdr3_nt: TGTGCCAGCAGCCAATGGGGACAGAACTCTGGAAACACCATATATTTT
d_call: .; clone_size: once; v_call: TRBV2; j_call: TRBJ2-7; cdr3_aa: CASRVDRITYEQYF; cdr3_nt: TGTGCCAGCAGGGTCGACAGGATTACCTACGAGCAGTACTTC
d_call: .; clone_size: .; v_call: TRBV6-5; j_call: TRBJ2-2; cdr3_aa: CASRSGANTGELFF; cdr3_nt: TGTGCCAGCAGGTCGGGGGCGAACACCGGGGAGCTGTTTTTT
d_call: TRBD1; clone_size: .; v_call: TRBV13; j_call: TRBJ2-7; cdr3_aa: CASSLNQGATYEQYF; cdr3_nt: TGTGCCAGCAGCTTAAACCAGGGGGCTACCTACGAGCAGTACTTC
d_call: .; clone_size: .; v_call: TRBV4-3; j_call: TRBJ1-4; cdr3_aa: CASSQDSGNNEKLFF; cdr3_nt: TGCGCCAGCAGCCAAGATTCGGGGAATAATGAAAAACTGTTTTTT
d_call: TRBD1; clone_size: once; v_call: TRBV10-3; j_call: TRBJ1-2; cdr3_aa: CAISGQGGVYGYTF; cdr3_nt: TGTGCCATCAGTGGACAGGGGGGGGTCTATGGCTACACCTTC
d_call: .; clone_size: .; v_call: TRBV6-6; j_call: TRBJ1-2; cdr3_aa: CASKPNDRLINYGYTF; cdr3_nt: TGTGCCAGCAAACCGAACGACAGGCTCATTAACTATGGCTACACCTTC
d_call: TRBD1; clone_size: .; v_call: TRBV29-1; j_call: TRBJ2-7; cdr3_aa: CSVINRDRGLRQYF; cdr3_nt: TGCAGCGTTATAAACCGGGACAGGGGTCTGAGGCAGTACTTC
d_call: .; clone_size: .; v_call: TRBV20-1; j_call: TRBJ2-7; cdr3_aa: CSASRGTYEQYF; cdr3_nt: TGCAGTGCTAGTCGGGGGACCTACGAGCAGTACTTC
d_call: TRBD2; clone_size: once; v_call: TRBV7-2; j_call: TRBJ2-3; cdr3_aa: CASRASGGAQPGAQYF; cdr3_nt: TGTGCCAGCCGGGCTAGCGGGGGGGCACAACCGGGGGCGCAGTATTTT
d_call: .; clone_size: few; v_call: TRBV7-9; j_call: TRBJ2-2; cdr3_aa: CASSLGRNTGELFF; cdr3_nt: TGTGCCAGCAGCTTAGGCAGGAACACCGGGGAGCTGTTTTTT
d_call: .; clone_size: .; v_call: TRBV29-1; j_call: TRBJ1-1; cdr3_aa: CSVDLGSAEAFF; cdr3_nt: TGCAGCGTTGATCTGGGTAGCGCTGAAGCTTTCTTT
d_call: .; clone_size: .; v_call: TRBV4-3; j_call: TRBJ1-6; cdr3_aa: CASSQVGGFPYNSPLHF; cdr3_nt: TGCGCCAGCAGCCAAGTTGGGGGGTTCCCCTATAATTCACCCCTCCACTTT
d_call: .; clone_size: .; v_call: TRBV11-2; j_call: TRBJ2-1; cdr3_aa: CASSHTGGLEQFF; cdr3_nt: TGTGCCAGCAGCCACACAGGAGGACTAGAGCAGTTCTTC
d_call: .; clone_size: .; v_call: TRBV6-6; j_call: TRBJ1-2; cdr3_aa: CASSYPEGGYTF; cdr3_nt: TGTGCCAGCAGTTACCCCGAGGGAGGCTACACCTTC
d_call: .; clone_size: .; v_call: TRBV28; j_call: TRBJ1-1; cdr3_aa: CASSLSLNTEAFF; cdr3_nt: TGTGCCAGCAGTTTATCTCTGAACACTGAAGCTTTCTTT
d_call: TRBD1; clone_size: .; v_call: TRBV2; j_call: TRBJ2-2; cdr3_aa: CASRPGQQGLLIRALDMTGELFF; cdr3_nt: TGTGCCAGCAGGCCGGGACAGCAGGGTTTATTGATACGGGCTCTCGATATGACCGGGGAGCTGTTTTTT
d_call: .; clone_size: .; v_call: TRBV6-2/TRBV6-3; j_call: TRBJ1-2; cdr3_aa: CASSYPGNYGYTF; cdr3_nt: TGTGCCAGCAGTTACCCGGGTAACTATGGCTACACCTTC
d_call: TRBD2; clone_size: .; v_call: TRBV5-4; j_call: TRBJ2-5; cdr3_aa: CASSLFSGGETQYF; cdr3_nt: TGTGCCAGCAGCTTGTTTAGCGGGGGTGAGACCCAGTACTTC
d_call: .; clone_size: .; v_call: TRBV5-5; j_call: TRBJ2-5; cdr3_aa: CASGRAPANLQETQYF; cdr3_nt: TGTGCCAGCGGCAGGGCTCCCGCAAACCTCCAAGAGACCCAGTACTTC
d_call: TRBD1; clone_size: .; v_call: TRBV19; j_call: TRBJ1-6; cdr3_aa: CASSETGTGDSPLHF; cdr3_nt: TGTGCCAGTAGCGAAACCGGGACAGGCGATTCACCCCTCCACTTT
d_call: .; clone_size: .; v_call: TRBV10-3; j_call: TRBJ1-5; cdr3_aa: CAISQGGSNQPQHF; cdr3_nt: TGTGCCATCAGTCAGGGAGGGAGCAATCAGCCCCAGCATTTT
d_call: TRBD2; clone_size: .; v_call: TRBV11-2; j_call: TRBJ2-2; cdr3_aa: CASSLRLAGETNTGELFF; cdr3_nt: TGTGCCAGCAGCTTAAGACTAGCGGGGGAAACCAACACCGGGGAGCTGTTTTTT
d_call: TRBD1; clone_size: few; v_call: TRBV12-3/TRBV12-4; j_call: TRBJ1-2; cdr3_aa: CASRTGNYGYTF; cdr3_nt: TGTGCCAGCAGGACAGGGAACTATGGCTACACCTTC
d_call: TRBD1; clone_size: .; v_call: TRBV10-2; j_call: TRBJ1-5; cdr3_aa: CASSRDSVGNQPQHF; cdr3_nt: TGCGCCAGCAGTCGGGACAGCGTAGGCAATCAGCCCCAGCATTTT
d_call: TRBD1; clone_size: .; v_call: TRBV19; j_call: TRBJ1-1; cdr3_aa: CASSKGTGGEAFF; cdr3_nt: TGTGCCAGTAGTAAAGGGACAGGGGGAGAAGCTTTCTTT
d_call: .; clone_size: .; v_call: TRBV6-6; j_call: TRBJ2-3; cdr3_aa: CASSPPAGGTDTQYF; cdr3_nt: TGTGCCAGCAGCCCCCCGGCGGGCGGCACAGATACGCAGTATTTT
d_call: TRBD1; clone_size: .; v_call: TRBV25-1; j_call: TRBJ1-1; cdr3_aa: CASSEDRAHAEAFF; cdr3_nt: TGTGCCAGCAGTGAAGACAGGGCTCACGCTGAAGCTTTCTTT
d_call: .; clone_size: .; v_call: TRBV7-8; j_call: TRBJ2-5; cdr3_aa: CASSLPDRQETQYF; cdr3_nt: TGTGCCAGCAGCTTACCCGACAGGCAAGAGACCCAGTACTTC
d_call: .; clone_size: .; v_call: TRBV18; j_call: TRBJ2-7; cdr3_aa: CASSPSLALEQYF; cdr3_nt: TGTGCCAGCTCACCATCCCTGGCTCTCGAGCAGTACTTC